This T cell receptor (beta chain) was documented in a study of shared clonotypes between healthy human individuals. This CDR3 is built from 18 residues. Germline V lookup: CDR1 KGHSH, CDR2 LQKENI. Generated by immunoSEQ multiplex PCR, the TCRdb table keeps only in-frame clones and is missing some. Of under 600,000 clones listed, around 95% are singletons. As concerns this clone: Relative to the germline gene, one junction end is altered; a read error may explain this.

This rearrangement joins TRBV18 to TRBJ1-3; 7 bases agree with TRBD1. The clonotype originates from a woman aged 25 to 39 in good health. The sample taken for sequencing was naive CD4+ T cells sorted from blood. Subset here: CD45RA+ positively selected. The CDR3 is CASSPRQGVSSSGNTIYF. Here the CDR3 DNA reads TGTGCCAGCTCTCCACGCCAGGGGGTTTCTTCCTCTGGAAACACCATATATTTT.